The rows below give T cell receptor beta chains drawn from one sample of a study of blood T cell repertoires in COVID-19. Using immunoSEQ multiplex PCR, the repertoire was profiled, and TCRdb retains in-frame clones only, with some absent. The sample contains about 160,000 clones, about 85% of which appear only once. The sample was peripheral blood. These receptor sequences come from a man at least 80 years old with COVID-19, enrolled during active disease. The CDR3 runs from the conserved cysteine through the conserved F or W. The D gene is left open where the match is weak. The size of a clone is reported for some rows only, either as once, few or many, or as a class for expanded clones.

CDR3 protein	CDR3 DNA	V gene	J gene	clone size	D gene
CASSSSGGLYEQYF	TGCGCCAGCAGCTCCAGCGGGGGACTCTACGAGCAGTACTTC	TRBV5-1	TRBJ2-7	.	TRBD2
CASSVTGTSGNTIYF	TGTGCCAGCAGCGTAACAGGGACGTCTGGAAACACCATATATTTT	TRBV9	TRBJ1-3	.	.
CASSSLARSNQPQHF	TGTGCCAGCAGCTCCTTGGCCCGTAGCAATCAGCCCCAGCATTTT	TRBV7-8	TRBJ1-5	.	.
CASSTGLAGGPETQYF	TGTGCCAGCAGCACAGGACTAGCGGGGGGCCCAGAGACCCAGTACTTC	TRBV5-6	TRBJ2-5	.	TRBD2
CSAGQYRAEAFF	TGCAGCGCTGGCCAGTACAGGGCTGAAGCTTTCTTT	TRBV29-1	TRBJ1-1	.	.
CASSEDSGTGELFF	TGTGCCAGCAGTGAAGATAGCGGGACCGGGGAGCTGTTTTTT	TRBV2	TRBJ2-2	.	TRBD2
CASSYRTNSYGYTF	TGTGCCAGTAGTTACCGGACTAATTCCTATGGCTACACCTTC	TRBV19	TRBJ1-2	few	.
CASSSRGGRQETQYF	TGTGCCAGCAGCTCCCGGGGGGGCCGGCAAGAGACCCAGTACTTC	TRBV5-5	TRBJ2-5	.	TRBD2
CASSSITGEAFF	TGTGCCAGCAGTTCGATCACCGGTGAAGCTTTCTTT	TRBV6-6	TRBJ1-1	once	.
CASSPHSGGAYEQYF	TGTGCCAGCAGCCCTCACTCGGGAGGGGCCTACGAGCAGTACTTC	TRBV9	TRBJ2-7	.	TRBD2
CASSPVGENTEAFF	TGTGCCAGCTCACCTGTGGGCGAGAACACTGAAGCTTTCTTT	TRBV18	TRBJ1-1	large	.
CASSSQGYEQYF	TGTGCCAGCAGCTCGCAGGGGTACGAGCAGTACTTC	TRBV6-6	TRBJ2-7	.	.
CASSPGQGLGEAFF	TGTGCCAGCAGCCCGGGACAGGGGCTTGGTGAAGCTTTCTTT	TRBV3-1/TRBV3-2	TRBJ1-1	.	TRBD1
CASSSGSTSYEQYF	TGTGCCAGCAGTTCGGGGTCTACTTCCTACGAGCAGTACTTC	TRBV28	TRBJ2-7	.	.
CASALGLQETQYF	TGTGCCAGCGCCCTCGGACTGCAAGAGACCCAGTACTTC	TRBV18	TRBJ2-5	.	.
CASSVGGYQRNEQFF	TGTGCCAGCAGCGTCGGTGGCTACCAGAGGAATGAGCAGTTCTTC	TRBV9	TRBJ2-1	.	.
CASTFQGAGNEQFF	TGTGCCAGCACCTTTCAGGGAGCGGGCAATGAGCAGTTCTTC	TRBV2	TRBJ2-1	.	.
CASSPGGVNYGYTF	TGTGCCAGCAGCCCCGGAGGGGTAAACTATGGCTACACCTTC	TRBV6-5	TRBJ1-2	.	.
CASGLGQGNTDTQYF	TGTGCTAGTGGTTTGGGGCAGGGAAACACAGATACGCAGTATTTT	TRBV12-5	TRBJ2-3	.	.
CASGNTGGTEAFF	TGTGCCAGCGGGAATACAGGGGGTACTGAAGCTTTCTTT	TRBV7-3	TRBJ1-1	once	TRBD1
CSVVSGFNYGYTF	TGCAGCGTTGTCTCAGGGTTCAACTATGGCTACACCTTC	TRBV29-1	TRBJ1-2	once	.
CASSYRRAGGTGEQYF	TGTGCCAGCAGTTACCGTCGGGCGGGGGGCACGGGGGAGCAGTACTTC	TRBV6-5	TRBJ2-7	.	TRBD2
CASSVGAGVWLAFF	TGTGCCAGCAGCGTGGGGGCAGGGGTTTGGTTGGCTTTCTTT	TRBV2	TRBJ1-1	.	.
CASSPTTGDEQYF	TGTGCCAGCAGCCCCACGACAGGGGACGAGCAGTACTTC	TRBV7-9	TRBJ2-7	.	TRBD1
CASSFQGSTEAFF	TGTGCCAGCAGTTTTCAGGGTTCCACTGAAGCTTTCTTT	TRBV12-3/TRBV12-4	TRBJ1-1	.	.
CASSPPGRSYGYTF	TGTGCCAGCTCACCACCGGGGAGGTCCTATGGCTACACCTTC	TRBV18	TRBJ1-2	.	.
CASSEPTGELFF	TGTGCCAGCAGTGAACCGACCGGGGAGCTGTTTTTT	TRBV6-1	TRBJ2-2	.	.